This T cell receptor beta chain was observed in a study of T-cell memory formation after mild COVID-19. Notes on the study in general: Whereas later expanders leaned CD4+, clones contracting day 15 to 85 showed a balanced CD4/CD8 makeup. The authors left the SARS-CoV-2 specificity of second-wave clones peaking on day 37 unconfirmed.

TCRdb fed the 5' RACE reads into MiXCR, producing one record per CDR3 protein. The sample consists of under 600,000 distinct CDR3 sequences, 20% to 25% of them appearing once. This clonotype was seen only a few times. Its antigen is undetermined. J lost 15 bases, V lost 2 bases, and 2 bases had no gene match. The CDR3 contains 11 residues. Germline CDR1 is SGHTA and CDR2 is FQGNSA. The sequencing input was PBMCs or a T cell subset sorted from them (not recorded which). V is TRBV7-2 and J is TRBJ2-1, with TRBD2 identical over 9 bases. The receptor was isolated from an adult woman who had mild COVID-19 (a few samples of this study predate the infection). Cell type and time point are not known. DNA of the CDR3: TGTGCCAGCAGCTTACTAGCGGGACGGTTCTTC. Translating gives CASSLLAGRFF.